Ten or more counts support the clone carrying this TCR beta chain. Antigen unknown. The length of the CDR3 is 17 residues. The V gene's germline CDR1 is MNHEY and CDR2 SVGAGI. V lost 0 bases and J 0 bases, leaving 14 bases between the germline ends. This specimen belongs to a study of response to subunit inactivated influenza vaccine. Study results and caveats: The authors offered the suggestion that each seasonal influenza vaccination recruits few new T cells.

TCRdb independently ran MiXCR on the RT-PCR reads; one entry per CDR3 protein. The table includes hundreds of thousands of distinct CDR3 sequences, around 11% detected once. In addition, the sample was reused for a study of T cells expressing NK-cell markers. From that report: cDNA encoding TCR beta was synthesized via 5'RACE template switching incorporating UMIs. Within the sequenced cohort of eight donors, seven exhibited HCMV seropositivity and one was seronegative. Each of roughly six donors carried dominant NKG2C+ clonotypes accounting for about 1.0-8% of CD8+ T cells.

This receptor was taken from a man aged 50 to 59 who received an inactivated influenza vaccine. Sequencing used PBMCs from blood, obtained on the day of vaccination. The chain couples TRBV6-5 to TRBJ1-1, with D perhaps matching TRBD1 (6 bases). The CDR3 is CASSYSSAWGLNTEAFF. The CDR3 nucleotides are TGTGCCAGCAGTTACTCGAGTGCTTGGGGGCTGAACACTGAAGCTTTCTTT.